This TCR beta chain was sequenced in a study of blood T cell repertoires in COVID-19. Here immunoSEQ multiplex PCR was the method, and the copy in TCRdb shows in-frame clones only, minus some. Here the sample spans over 250,000 clones, 65% to 90% being singletons. The CDR3 runs 15 residues. Trimming removed 5 bases from V and 6 bases from J; junction bases left unmatched: 10. The germline V gene has CDR1 SGHTA and CDR2 FQGNSA. The rearrangement links TRBV7-2 to TRBJ2-1; 7 nucleotides align to TRBD2. Sequenced: peripheral blood. The TCR originated in a human donor in a cohort sampled during active COVID-19. The CDR3 DNA sequence: TGTGCCAGCAGCCCCTCGGCGGGAGTCAGCAATGAGCAGTTCTTC. Translated, it gives CASSPSAGVSNEQFF.